One sample yielded the 30 T cell receptor beta chains listed below, sequenced in a study of T cells expressing NK-cell markers. TCRdb reprocessed the 5' RACE reads, keeping one entry per CDR3 protein, no DNA. The specimen's table records over 200,000 distinct CDR3 sequences. Sequenced input: blood T cells: a sorted CD56 or NKG2C T cell subset, CD4+ or CD8+ T cells, or bulk PBMC T cells (not recorded which). Every receptor here comes from a man aged 18-30 years in good health.

The rearrangement links TRBV5-1 to TRBJ2-3; the D call from TCRdb, TRBD1, cannot be confirmed without DNA. CDR1 and CDR2 from the germline V gene are SGHRS and YFSETQ. The CDR3 sequence is 13 residues long. CDR3 sequence reads: CASSGTSTDTQYF.

J is TRBJ2-1 and V is TRBV24-1; TCRdb's D call, TRBD1, is unchecked because there is no DNA. Looked up from germline, CDR1 is KGHDR and CDR2 is SFDVKD. The CDR3 covers 17 residues. CDR3 residues: CATSDLGGTSSYNEQFF.

The rearrangement links TRBV18 to TRBJ2-2; with no DNA, the TCRdb D assignment of TRBD2 cannot be verified. CDR3 length: 16 residues. Germline assignment: CDR1 KGHSH and CDR2 LQKENI. The CDR3 region is CASSRYGSLDTGELFF.

The genes are TRBV6-1 and TRBJ2-1; TCRdb selects TRBD2, and the lack of DNA leaves this call unchecked. The CDR3 spans 15 residues. Germline values: CDR1 MNHNS, CDR2 SASEGT. The CDR3 sequence: CASTPWREGHNEQFF.

The chain employs TRBV29-1 and TRBJ2-5. Germline V lookup: CDR1 SQVTM, CDR2 ANQGSEA. This CDR3 region has 11 residues. CDR3 region: CSVEFGETQYF. Using reference TRBV29-1 and TRBJ2-5 for the parts outside the CDR3, the full variable domain is SAVISQKPSRDICQRGTSLTIQCQVDSQVTMMFWYRQQPGQSLTLIATANQGSEATYESGFVIDKFPISRPNLTFSTLTVSNMSPEDSSIYLCSVEFGETQYFGPGTRLLVL.

V and J are TRBV11-2 and TRBJ2-1; absent DNA, TCRdb's TRBD2 call cannot be checked. This CDR3 is 21 amino acids long. Germline V gene lookup returns CDR1 SGHAT and CDR2 FQNNGV. The CDR3 loop is CASSLGLRGQASGIQINEQFF.

This rearrangement joins TRBV19 to TRBJ2-7; lacking DNA, the TRBD2 call made by TCRdb goes unchecked. CDR1 is LNHDA, CDR2 SQIVND, per germline (reference sequence). CDR3 length equals 14 residues. The CDR3 sequence is CASSQPGLTYEQYF. Full variable domain (remainder filled in from reference TRBV19 and TRBJ2-7): DGGITQSPKYLFRKEGQNVTLSCEQNLNHDAMYWYRQDPGQGLRLIYYSQIVNDFQKGDIAEGYSVSREKKESFPLTVTSAQKNPTAFYLCASSQPGLTYEQYFGPGTRLTVT.

This chain connects TRBV20-1 to TRBJ2-7; the TCRdb D gene call, TRBD1, has no DNA to confirm it. Germline V gene sequence: CDR1 DFQATT, CDR2 SNEGSKA (reference sequence). The CDR3 totals 14 residues. The CDR3 region is CSAYSGTEGYEQYF.

This sequence joins TRBV9 and TRBJ2-5; TCRdb returns TRBD2, unconfirmable since there is no DNA. The CDR3 contains 18 residues. CDR1 is SGDLS, CDR2 YYNGEE, per germline. The CDR3 loop reads CASSVGGSRVGGQETQYF.

The V and J genes are TRBV24-1 and TRBJ2-3. Germline V gives CDR1 KGHDR, CDR2 SFDVKD. This CDR3 comprises 14 residues. The CDR3 region is CATSDFLSTDTQYF.

This rearrangement joins TRBV6-5 to TRBJ2-2. The CDR3 is 12 residues long. The V gene's germline CDR1 is MNHEY and CDR2 SVGAGI. This CDR3 is CASSLRSGELFF.

J is TRBJ2-5 and V is TRBV18. Germline V lookup: CDR1 KGHSH, CDR2 LQKENI. This CDR3 spans 15 amino acids. The CDR3 sequence: CASSPLGGKAETQYF.

V usage is TRBV7-9 and J usage is TRBJ2-1; with no DNA, the TCRdb D assignment of TRBD2 cannot be verified. The CDR3 spans 16 residues. Germline assignment: CDR1 SEHNR and CDR2 FQNEAQ (reference sequence). This chain's CDR3 is CASSHLAGRGSDEQFF.

The chain carries TRBV5-1 and TRBJ2-2; TCRdb designates TRBD1, a call that cannot be tested without DNA. In germline, CDR1 is SGHRS, CDR2 YFSETQ. The CDR3 is 16 amino acids. The CDR3 loop reads CASRARQGQITGELFF.

The rearrangement uses TRBV2 and TRBJ2-1. Germline-derived CDR1 and CDR2 are SNHLY and FYNNEI. The CDR3 is 14 amino acids. CDR3 protein: CASRKRGSYNEQFF.

The chain has TRBV5-5 and TRBJ2-7. Germline V gives CDR1 SGHKS, CDR2 YYEKEE (reference sequence). The CDR3 spans 15 residues. This CDR3 reads CASSLALANSYEQYF.

The J gene is TRBJ2-6, the V gene TRBV10-3. The V gene's germline CDR1 is ENHRY and CDR2 SYGVKD. This CDR3 is built from 16 residues. The CDR3 region is CAISESGGLGANVLTF.

The rearrangement uses TRBV2 and TRBJ1-5. Germline V lookup: CDR1 SNHLY, CDR2 FYNNEI. This CDR3 comprises 14 residues. The CDR3 protein is CASSATGFVMPQHF.

The gene calls are TRBV6-4 and TRBJ1-1. Germline V gene data show CDR1 as MRHNA and CDR2 as SNTAGT. This CDR3 has 13 residues. Here the CDR3 reads CASSEEEATEAFF.

This rearrangement joins TRBV11-1 to TRBJ2-3. The CDR3 is made up of 12 amino acids. Germline V gives CDR1 SGHAT, CDR2 FQDESV (reference sequence). The CDR3 protein is CASSIIADTQYF.

The CDR3 is CASSLWGGTSGTDEQFF. V is TRBV28 and J is TRBJ2-1; the D call from TCRdb, TRBD2, cannot be confirmed without DNA. CDR3 length: 17 amino acids. Per the germline V gene, CDR1 is MDHEN and CDR2 is SYDVKM.

The chain links TRBV7-8 to TRBJ2-3; the D call from TCRdb, TRBD2, cannot be confirmed without DNA. Germline-derived CDR1 and CDR2 are SGHVS and FQNEAQ. This CDR3 region has 15 residues. CDR3 in amino acids: CASSPGLAEADTQYF.

The gene calls are TRBV29-1 and TRBJ2-1; TCRdb's D gene call, TRBD2, goes unchecked for lack of DNA. This CDR3 region has 13 residues. Germline V gene sequence: CDR1 SQVTM, CDR2 ANQGSEA. This CDR3 reads CSVVRADNNEQFF.

The chain is built from TRBV4-2 and TRBJ1-5. Germline V gene data show CDR1 as LGHNA and CDR2 as YNFKEQ. The CDR3 has 17 residues. The CDR3 spells CASSQESSGRQNQPQHF.

The chain employs TRBV5-6 and TRBJ2-3; without DNA, the TCRdb call of TRBD1 cannot be checked. The CDR3 is 16 amino acids. In germline, CDR1 is SGHDT, CDR2 YYEEEE. This CDR3 reads CASRRGLGGGTDTQYF.

V gene TRBV5-6 combines with J gene TRBJ1-5; TCRdb proposes TRBD1, but this gene call is untestable without DNA. Looked up from germline, CDR1 is SGHDT and CDR2 is YYEEEE. This CDR3 contains 16 residues. CDR3 loop: CASSLAGQKTNQPQHF.

The chain recombines TRBV11-2 with TRBJ1-3. The CDR3 totals 15 residues. Germline V CDR1 and CDR2: SGHAT, FQNNGV. CDR3: CASSLALVTGNTIYF.

The chain uses TRBV20-1 and TRBJ2-3; TCRdb's D call, TRBD1, is unchecked because there is no DNA. CDR1 DFQATT and CDR2 SNEGSKA come from the germline V gene (reference sequence). The CDR3 loop spans 14 amino acids. The CDR3 is CSARSSGPRDTQYF.

The chain is built from TRBV25-1 and TRBJ2-5; no DNA is available, so the TRBD1 call from TCRdb remains unchecked. The CDR3 sequence is 17 residues long. Germline lookup yields CDR1 MGHDK and CDR2 SYGVNS. This CDR3 is CASSESSGTAYQETQYF.

This sequence joins TRBV10-3 and TRBJ1-4; TCRdb proposes TRBD1, but this gene call is untestable without DNA. The V gene's germline CDR1 is ENHRY and CDR2 SYGVKD. CDR3 size: 16 residues. CDR3: CAISLGTAKIGEKLFF.